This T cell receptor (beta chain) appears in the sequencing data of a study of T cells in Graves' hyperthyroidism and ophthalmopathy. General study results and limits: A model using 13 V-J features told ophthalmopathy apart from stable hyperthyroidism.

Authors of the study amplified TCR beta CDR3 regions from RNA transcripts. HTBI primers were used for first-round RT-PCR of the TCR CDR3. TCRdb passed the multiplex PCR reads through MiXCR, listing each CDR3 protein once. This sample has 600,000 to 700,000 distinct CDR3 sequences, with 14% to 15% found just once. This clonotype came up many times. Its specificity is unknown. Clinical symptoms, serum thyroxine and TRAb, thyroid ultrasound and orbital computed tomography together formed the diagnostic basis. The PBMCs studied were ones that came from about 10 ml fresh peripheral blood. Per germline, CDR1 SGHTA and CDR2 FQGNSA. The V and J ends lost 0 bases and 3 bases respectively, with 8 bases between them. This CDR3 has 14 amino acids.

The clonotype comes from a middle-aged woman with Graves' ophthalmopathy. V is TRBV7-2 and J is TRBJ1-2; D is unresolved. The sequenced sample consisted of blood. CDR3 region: CASSLAGSDYGYTF. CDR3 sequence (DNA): TGTGCCAGCAGCTTAGCGGGGTCGGACTATGGCTACACCTTC.